The T cell receptor beta chain described here comes from a study of blood T cell repertoires in COVID-19. At the level of the study: Donors in the United States, Italy and Spain gave samples during acute or convalescent COVID-19.

V shed 7 bases and J shed 0 bases, with 9 bases lying between them. CDR1 and CDR2 from the germline V gene are MNHNY and SVGAGI (reference sequence). This CDR3 comprises 13 residues. Per the study methods: Reference gene primer amplification yielded estimated nucleated cell counts. Data came from immunoSEQ multiplex PCR; TCRdb stores just in-frame clones and leaves some out. From that table come the V and J calls and clone size; the DNA was used to work out D and trimming. The sample carries about 110,000 clones, over 75% recorded once. The TCR originated in a human donor in a cohort sampled during active COVID-19. The chain combines TRBV6-6 with TRBJ2-5; D not resolved. The specimen sequenced was peripheral blood. The DNA for the CDR3 is TGTGCCAGCATGCGAAGCTACCAAGAGACCCAGTACTTC. It translates to CASMRSYQETQYF.